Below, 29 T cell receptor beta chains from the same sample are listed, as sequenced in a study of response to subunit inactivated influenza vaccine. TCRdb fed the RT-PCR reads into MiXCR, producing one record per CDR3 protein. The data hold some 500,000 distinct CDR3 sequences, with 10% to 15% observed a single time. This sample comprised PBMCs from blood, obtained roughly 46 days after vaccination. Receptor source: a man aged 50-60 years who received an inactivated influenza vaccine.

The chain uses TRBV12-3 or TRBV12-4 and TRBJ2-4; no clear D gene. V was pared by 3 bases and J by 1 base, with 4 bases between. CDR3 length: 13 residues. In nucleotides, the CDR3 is TGTGCCAGCAGTTTTTTGGCCAAAAACATTCAGTACTTC. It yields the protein CASSFLAKNIQYF.

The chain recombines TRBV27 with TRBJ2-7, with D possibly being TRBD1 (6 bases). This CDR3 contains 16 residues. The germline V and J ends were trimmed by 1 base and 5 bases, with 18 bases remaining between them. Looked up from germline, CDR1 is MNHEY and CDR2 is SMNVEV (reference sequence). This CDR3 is CASSLWIDRRPHEQYF. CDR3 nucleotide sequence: TGTGCCAGCAGTTTATGGATAGACAGGCGACCCCACGAGCAGTACTTC.

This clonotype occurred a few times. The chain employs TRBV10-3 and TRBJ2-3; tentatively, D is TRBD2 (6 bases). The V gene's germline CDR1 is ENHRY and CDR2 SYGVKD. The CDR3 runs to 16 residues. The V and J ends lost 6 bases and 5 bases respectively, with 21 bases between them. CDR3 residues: CAIRPVAVPPIDTQYF. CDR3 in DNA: TGTGCCATCAGGCCAGTAGCGGTTCCACCCATAGATACGCAGTATTTT.

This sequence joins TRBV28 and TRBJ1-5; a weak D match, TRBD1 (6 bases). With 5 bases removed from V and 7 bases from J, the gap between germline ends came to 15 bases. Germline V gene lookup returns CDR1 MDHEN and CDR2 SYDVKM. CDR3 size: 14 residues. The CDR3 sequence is CASSTQGLGQPQHF. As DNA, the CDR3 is TGTGCCAGCAGTACCCAGGGGTTGGGACAGCCCCAGCATTTT.

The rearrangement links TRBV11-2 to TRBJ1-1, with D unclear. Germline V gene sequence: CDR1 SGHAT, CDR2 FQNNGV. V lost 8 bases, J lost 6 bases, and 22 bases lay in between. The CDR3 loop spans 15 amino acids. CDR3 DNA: TGTGCCAGCGCTTCCGACCCTCGGGGTTCGGCTGAAGCTTTCTTT. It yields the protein CASASDPRGSAEAFF.

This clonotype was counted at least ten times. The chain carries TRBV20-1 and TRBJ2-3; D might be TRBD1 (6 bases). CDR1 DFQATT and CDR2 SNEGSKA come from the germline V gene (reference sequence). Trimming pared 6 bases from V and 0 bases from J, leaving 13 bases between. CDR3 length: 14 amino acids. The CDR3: CSAVRTASTDTQYF. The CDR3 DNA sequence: TGCAGTGCCGTACGGACAGCTAGCACAGATACGCAGTATTTT.

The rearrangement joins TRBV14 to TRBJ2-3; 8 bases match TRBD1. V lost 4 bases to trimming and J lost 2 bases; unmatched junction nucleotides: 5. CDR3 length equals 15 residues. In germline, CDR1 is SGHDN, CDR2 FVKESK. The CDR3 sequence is CASSLRTGTTDTQYF. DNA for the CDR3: TGTGCCAGCAGCCTCCGGACAGGGACCACAGATACGCAGTATTTT.

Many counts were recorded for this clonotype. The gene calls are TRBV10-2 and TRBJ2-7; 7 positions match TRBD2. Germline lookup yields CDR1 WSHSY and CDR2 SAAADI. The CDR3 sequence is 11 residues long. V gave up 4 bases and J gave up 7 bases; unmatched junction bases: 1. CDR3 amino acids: CASSGGGEQYF. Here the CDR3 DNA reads TGCGCCAGCAGTGGGGGAGGGGAGCAGTACTTC.

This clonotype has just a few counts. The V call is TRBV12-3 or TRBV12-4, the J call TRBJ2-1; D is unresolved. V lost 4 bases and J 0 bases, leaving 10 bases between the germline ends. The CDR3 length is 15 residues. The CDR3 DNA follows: TGTGCCAGCAGTTCCCGAGAAAGCTCCTACAATGAGCAGTTCTTC. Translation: CASSSRESSYNEQFF.

The CDR3 DNA reads as TGTGCCAGCAGTTACGACAGGGCAAAAAACAACAATGAGCAGTTCTTC. As protein: CASSYDRAKNNNEQFF. The chain employs TRBV6-2 or TRBV6-3 and TRBJ2-1; 7 positions agree with TRBD1. The V and J ends lost 2 bases and 5 bases, in that order; junction bases with no gene match: 9. The germline V gene has CDR1 MNHEY and CDR2 SVGEGT. The CDR3 contains 16 residues.

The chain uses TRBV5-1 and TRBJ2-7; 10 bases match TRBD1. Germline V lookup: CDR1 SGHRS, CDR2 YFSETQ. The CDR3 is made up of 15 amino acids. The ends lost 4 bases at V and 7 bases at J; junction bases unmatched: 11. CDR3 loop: CASSPSGTGAGEQYF. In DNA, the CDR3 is TGCGCCAGCAGCCCCTCCGGGACAGGGGCTGGGGAGCAGTACTTC.

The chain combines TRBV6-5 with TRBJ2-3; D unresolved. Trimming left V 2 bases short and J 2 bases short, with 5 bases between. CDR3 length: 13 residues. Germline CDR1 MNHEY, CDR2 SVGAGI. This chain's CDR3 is CASSYRSTDTQYF. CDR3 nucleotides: TGTGCCAGCAGTTACCGTTCCACAGATACGCAGTATTTT.

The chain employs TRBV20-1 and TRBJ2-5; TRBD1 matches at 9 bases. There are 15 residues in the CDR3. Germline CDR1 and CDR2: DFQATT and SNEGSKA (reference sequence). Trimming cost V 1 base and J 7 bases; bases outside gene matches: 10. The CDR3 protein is CSARGDPGQGTTQYF. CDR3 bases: TGCAGTGCTAGAGGCGATCCGGGACAGGGAACGACCCAGTACTTC.

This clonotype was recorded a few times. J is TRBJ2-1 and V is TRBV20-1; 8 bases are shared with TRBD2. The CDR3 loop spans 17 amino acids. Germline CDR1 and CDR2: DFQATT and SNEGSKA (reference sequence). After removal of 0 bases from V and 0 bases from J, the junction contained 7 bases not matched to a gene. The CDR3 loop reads CSARDRLAIISYNEQFF. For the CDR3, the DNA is TGCAGTGCTAGAGATCGACTAGCGATAATCTCCTACAATGAGCAGTTCTTC.

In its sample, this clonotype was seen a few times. CDR3 DNA: TGCGCCAGCAGCCAAGATTTAGGGAACTATGGCTACACCTTC. It specifies CASSQDLGNYGYTF. The chain recombines TRBV4-3 with TRBJ1-2, with D uncertain. The CDR3 runs to 14 residues. V dropped 0 bases and J dropped 2 bases, with 7 bases sitting between them. From germline, CDR1 is LGHNA and CDR2 YSLEER.

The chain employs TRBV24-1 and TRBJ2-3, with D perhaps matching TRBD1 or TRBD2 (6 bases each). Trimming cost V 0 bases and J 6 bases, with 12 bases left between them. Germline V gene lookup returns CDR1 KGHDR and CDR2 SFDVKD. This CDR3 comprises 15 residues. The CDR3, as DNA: TGTGCCACCAGTGATTTGAAGGGGGGCCTCGATACGCAGTATTTT. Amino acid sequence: CATSDLKGGLDTQYF.

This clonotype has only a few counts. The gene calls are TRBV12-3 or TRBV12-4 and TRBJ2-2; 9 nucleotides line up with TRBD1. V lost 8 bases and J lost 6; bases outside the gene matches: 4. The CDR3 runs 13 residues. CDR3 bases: TGTGCCAGCCGGGACAGGGCAGCCGGGGAGCTGTTTTTT. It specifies CASRDRAAGELFF.

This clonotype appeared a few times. Here the CDR3 DNA reads TGTGCCAGCAGCCCAAGACAGGGGAAAGGGGAGACCCAGTACTTC. Translated: CASSPRQGKGETQYF. V gene TRBV27 combines with J gene TRBJ2-5; the match to TRBD1 covers 8 bases. V lost 6 bases and J lost 5; bases outside the gene matches: 11. Germline V gene sequence: CDR1 MNHEY, CDR2 SMNVEV (reference sequence). The CDR3 runs to 15 residues.

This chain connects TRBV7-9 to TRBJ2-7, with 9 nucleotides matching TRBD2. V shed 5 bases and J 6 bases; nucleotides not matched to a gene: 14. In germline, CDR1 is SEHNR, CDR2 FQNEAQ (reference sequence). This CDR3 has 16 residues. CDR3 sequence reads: CASSDPPGLATLEQYF. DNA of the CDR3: TGTGCCAGCAGCGACCCACCGGGACTAGCAACCCTCGAGCAGTACTTC.

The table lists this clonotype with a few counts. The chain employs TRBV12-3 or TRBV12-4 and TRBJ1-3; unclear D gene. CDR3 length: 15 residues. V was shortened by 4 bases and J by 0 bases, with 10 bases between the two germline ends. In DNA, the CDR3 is TGTGCCAGCAGTTCTGGACGGCTCTCTGGAAACACCATATATTTT. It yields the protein CASSSGRLSGNTIYF.

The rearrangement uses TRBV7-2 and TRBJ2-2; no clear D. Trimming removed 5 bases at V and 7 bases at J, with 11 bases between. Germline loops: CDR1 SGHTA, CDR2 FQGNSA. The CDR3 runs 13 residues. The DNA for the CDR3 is TGTGCCAGCAGCCTCCAGCGCTACGGGGAGCTGTTTTTT. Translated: CASSLQRYGELFF.

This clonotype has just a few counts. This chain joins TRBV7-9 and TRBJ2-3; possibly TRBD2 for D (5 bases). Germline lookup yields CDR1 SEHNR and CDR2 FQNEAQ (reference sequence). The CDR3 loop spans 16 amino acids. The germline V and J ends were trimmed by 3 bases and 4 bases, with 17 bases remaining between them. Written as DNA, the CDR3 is TGTGCCAGCAGCTTTAAGGGCGGAGGAGGCGCAGATACGCAGTATTTT. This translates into CASSFKGGGGADTQYF.

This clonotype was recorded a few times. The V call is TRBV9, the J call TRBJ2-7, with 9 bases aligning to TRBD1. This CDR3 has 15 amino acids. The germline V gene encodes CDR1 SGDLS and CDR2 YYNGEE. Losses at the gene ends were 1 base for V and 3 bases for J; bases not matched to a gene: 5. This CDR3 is CASSVWGQGFYEQYF. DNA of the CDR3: TGTGCCAGCAGCGTATGGGGACAGGGTTTCTACGAGCAGTACTTC.

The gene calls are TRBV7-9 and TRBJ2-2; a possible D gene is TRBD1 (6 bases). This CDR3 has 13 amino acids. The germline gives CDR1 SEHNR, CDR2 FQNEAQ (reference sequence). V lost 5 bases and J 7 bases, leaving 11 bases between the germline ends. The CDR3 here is CASSLQGSGELFF. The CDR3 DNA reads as TGTGCCAGCAGCCTACAGGGTAGCGGGGAGCTGTTTTTT.

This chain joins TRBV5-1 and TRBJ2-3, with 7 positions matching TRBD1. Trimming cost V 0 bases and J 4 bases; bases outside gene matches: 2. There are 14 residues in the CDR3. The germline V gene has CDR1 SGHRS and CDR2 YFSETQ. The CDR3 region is CASSLAGTADTQYF. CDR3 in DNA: TGCGCCAGCAGCTTGGCCGGGACAGCAGATACGCAGTATTTT.

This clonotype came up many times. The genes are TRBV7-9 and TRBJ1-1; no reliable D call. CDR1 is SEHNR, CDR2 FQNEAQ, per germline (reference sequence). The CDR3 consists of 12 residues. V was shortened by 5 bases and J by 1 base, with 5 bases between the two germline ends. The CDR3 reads CASSPRNTEAFF. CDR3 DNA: TGTGCCAGCAGCCCTCGGAACACTGAAGCTTTCTTT.

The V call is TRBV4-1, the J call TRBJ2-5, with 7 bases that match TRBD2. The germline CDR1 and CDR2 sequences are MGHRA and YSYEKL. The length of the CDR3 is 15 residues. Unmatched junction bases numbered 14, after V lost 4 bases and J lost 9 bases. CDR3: CASSPEAGPGRAQYF. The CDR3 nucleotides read TGCGCCAGCAGCCCTGAAGCGGGACCAGGAAGGGCCCAGTACTTC.

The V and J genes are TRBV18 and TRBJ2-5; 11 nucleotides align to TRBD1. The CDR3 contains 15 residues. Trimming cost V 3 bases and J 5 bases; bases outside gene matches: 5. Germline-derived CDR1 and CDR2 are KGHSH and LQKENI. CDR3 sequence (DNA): TGTGCCAGCTCACCCGGGACAGGGGGGTACGAGACCCAGTACTTC. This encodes CASSPGTGGYETQYF. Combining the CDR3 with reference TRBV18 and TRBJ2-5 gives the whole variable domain NAGVMQNPRHLVRRRGQEARLRCSPMKGHSHVYWYRQLPEEGLKFMVYLQKENIIDESGMPKERFSAEFPKEGPSILRIQQVVRGDSAAYFCASSPGTGGYETQYFGPGTRLLVL.

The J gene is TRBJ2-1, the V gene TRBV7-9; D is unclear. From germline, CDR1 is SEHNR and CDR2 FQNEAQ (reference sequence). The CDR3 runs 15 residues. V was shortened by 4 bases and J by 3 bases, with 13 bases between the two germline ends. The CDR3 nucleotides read TGTGCCAGCAGCTCCGCCCTTAGAGGCTACAATGAGCAGTTCTTC. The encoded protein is CASSSALRGYNEQFF.